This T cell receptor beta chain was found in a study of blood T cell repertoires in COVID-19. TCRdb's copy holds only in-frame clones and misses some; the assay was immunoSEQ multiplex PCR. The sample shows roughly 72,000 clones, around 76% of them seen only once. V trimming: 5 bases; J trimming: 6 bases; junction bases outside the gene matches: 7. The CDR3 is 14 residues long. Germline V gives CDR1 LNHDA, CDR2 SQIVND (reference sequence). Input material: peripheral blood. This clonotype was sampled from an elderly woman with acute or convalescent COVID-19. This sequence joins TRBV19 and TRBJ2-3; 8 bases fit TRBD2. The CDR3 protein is CASSPNRLADTQYF. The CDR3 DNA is TGTGCCAGTAGTCCTAATAGACTAGCGGATACGCAGTATTTT.